This T cell receptor (beta chain) was sequenced in a study of tumor and adjacent non-tumor tissue in lung cancer. TCRbeta libraries were built with three rounds of nested PCR, modified from ARM-PCR. TCRdb independently ran MiXCR on the multiplex PCR reads; one entry per CDR3 protein. The table has 75,000 to 95,000 distinct CDR3 sequences, around 82% seen once. This sample's RNA came from whole unsorted tissue. More than 3 cm separated this lung sample from the edge of the tumor. Newly diagnosed lung cancer patients had thoracic surgery in China, August–late 2014, without prior chemotherapy. This clonotype was observed many times. CDR1 and CDR2 (germline): DFQATT, SNEGSKA (reference sequence). The CDR3 is 16 amino acids. Trimming pared 7 bases from V and 0 bases from J, leaving 19 bases between.

The sequence was collected from a woman aged 45-65 years with non-small cell lung cancer. The sample was distant non-tumor lung tissue. The gene calls are TRBV20-1 and TRBJ2-1, with D possibly being TRBD2 (7 bases). CDR3 nucleotide sequence: TGCAGTGTAGGGGGGGAGCGGCCTGCCTCCTACAATGAGCAGTTCTTC. The encoded protein is CSVGGERPASYNEQFF.